The T cell receptor beta chain under discussion was sequenced for a study of blood T cell repertoires in COVID-19. In the study overall: Acute-phase and convalescent COVID-19 samples originated in the United States, Italy and Spain. T cells, B-cell-depleted T cells, or PBMCs provided the cDNA or gDNA that served as material.

In the study's own analysis: Quantification of nucleated cells was approximated via reference gene primer amplification. Repertoires were generated with immunoSEQ multiplex PCR, while TCRdb's copy carries only in-frame clones and drops some. D and trimming come from the DNA, and the V and J calls and clone size come from that table. The sample lists 200,000 to 250,000 clones; around 82% were seen once. V lost 6 bases, J lost 0 bases, and 14 bases lay in between. The CDR3 consists of 16 residues. Germline V CDR1 and CDR2: MNHEY, SVGEGT. This sequence was found in a woman in her thirties or forties with acute or convalescent COVID-19. The V gene is TRBV6-2 or TRBV6-3, the J gene TRBJ1-4; D unresolved. The sample consisted of peripheral blood. The CDR3 spells CASSRTRQTTNEKLFF. The DNA for the CDR3 is TGTGCCAGCAGCCGCACCCGACAAACAACTAATGAAAAACTGTTTTTT.